The subject of this entry is one T cell receptor beta chain. Its antigen is currently unknown. The CDR3 totals 17 residues. V lost 0 bases to trimming and J lost 0 bases; unmatched junction nucleotides: 7. Germline V gives CDR1 DFQATT, CDR2 SNEGSKA (reference sequence). A second PCR of roughly 6 to 12 cycles used a sample-barcoded 5' primer and a J-beta primer mix. One entry per CDR3 protein results from TCRdb running MiXCR on the 5' RACE reads. The data contain 1,800,000 or so distinct CDR3 sequences, roughly two fifths of them singletons. This record belongs to a study of blood T cells in healthy people across ages. Broader study findings: More naive CD4+ cells and higher diversity were found in long-lived than in aged donors. The study found TCR beta diversity correlated strongly with naive T cell percentage. Calculation of diversity from one million T cells yielded estimates considered to be underestimates.

The sequencing sample was made of blood. The clonotype was recovered from a human donor in good health. The rearrangement links TRBV20-1 to TRBJ2-1; 8 nucleotides line up with TRBD2. CDR3 nucleotide sequence: TGCAGTGCTAGAGATCGGGGGGGGGCCCCCTCCTACAATGAGCAGTTCTTC. This encodes CSARDRGGAPSYNEQFF.